This is a list of T cell receptor beta chains from one sample in a study of T cell responses to AZD1222 COVID-19 vaccine. The table came from immunoSEQ multiplex PCR; TCRdb's copy has only in-frame clones and leaves some out. The repertoire has over 150,000 clones, about 93% of them found once; the top ten carry 0.8% to 1.3%. Source: peripheral blood, taken 28 days after the second dose of the MenACWY control vaccine. The source is an adult who received the MenACWY meningococcal vaccine as a control. The conserved cysteine and the conserved F or W are not part of the CDR3 here. Clone size is given for some rows only: seen once, a few or many times, or a class if the clone is expanded.

abundance,v_gene,CDR3aa
.,TRBV6-4,ASSPTGGSGANVLT
.,TRBV6-5,ASTGTGGNSPLH
.,TRBV5-3,ARSPRDRDNEQF
.,TRBV6-1,ASSEALTGLAFEKLF
.,TRBV6-5,ASSTPGSGNTIY
.,TRBV6-2/TRBV6-3,ASSSLLAGEQETQY
once,TRBV15,ATRRGGGKGRDQPQH
once,TRBV5-1,ASSLLGGTLADTQY
.,TRBV6-5,ASSSPSSSGNTIY
.,TRBV7-9,ASSLSDRGNYGYT
.,TRBV5-1,ASSATVRSRETQY
.,TRBV27,ASSLGQGNYGYT
.,TRBV3-1/TRBV3-2,ASSVPTGTGTEAF
.,TRBV6-5,ASSLGPEGYT
.,TRBV11-2,ASSLEGTPPLH
.,TRBV7-6,ASSSRESTDTQY
.,TRBV11-2,ASSFLQAVPF
.,TRBV5-5,ASSLDRVSGNTIY
.,TRBV27,ASSLQGAVSTDTQY
.,TRBV7-2,ASSLLGTLTDTIY
.,TRBV3-1/TRBV3-2,ASSQAGGEQY
.,TRBV19,ASSPTDRGVRQPQH
.,TRBV10-3,AITPTGPSSYGYT
.,TRBV3-1/TRBV3-2,ASSAGTGRGYT
.,TRBV5-1,ASSFGGGMNTEAF
.,TRBV2,ASSEAPRGDTEAF
.,TRBV28,ASSLATGGWGNIQY
.,TRBV18,ASSPPSRNTEAF
.,TRBV7-2,ASSLAGHISGNTIY
.,TRBV9,ASSGSGPYYEQY
.,TRBV5-5,ASSLRQGEWWGYT
.,TRBV7-9,ASSGTQGFTNEKLF
few,TRBV3-1/TRBV3-2,ASSQHFVRQTNYGYT
once,TRBV5-1,ASIGSASSNYGYT
.,TRBV4-3,ASSQDRRTTSTDTQY
.,TRBV19,ASTFQGYSYGYT
.,TRBV10-3,AISGEPVGTNEQF
.,TRBV19,ASSAGTAPTNEKLF
.,TRBV19,ASTPSGTVYGYT